The clone carrying this T cell receptor (beta chain) appeared a few times. Antigen unknown. This sample was included in a study of cytomegalovirus exposure and HLA in healthy donors. Study in general: Earlier, 100 million or so unique TCR beta sequences were recovered from around 180 million T cells by an analysis.

Study-wide findings and caveats: The listing of roughly 160 TCR beta chains classed them as cytomegalovirus-associated.

13 Jbeta primers and 60 Vbeta primers were used for the PCR. Some clones are missing from TCRdb's copy, which holds only in-frame ones; the method was immunoSEQ multiplex PCR. Of about 130,000 clones in the sample, roughly 15% were seen once. Trimming at V came to 7 bases and at J to 1 base, leaving 13 bases not matched to a gene. The V gene's germline CDR1 is SGHRS and CDR2 YFSETQ. The CDR3 covers 16 residues. The chain carries TRBV5-1 and TRBJ1-1; 7 positions agree with TRBD1. The receptor comes from a female donor in good health and CMV-seropositive. The sequencing sample was made of PBMCs. This CDR3 is CASASFPGQRNTEAFF. The CDR3 coding sequence is TGCGCCAGCGCTTCCTTTCCGGGACAGAGGAACACTGAAGCTTTCTTT.